These T cell receptor beta chains were read from a single sample in a study of blood T cell repertoires in COVID-19. Method: immunoSEQ multiplex PCR; TCRdb's copy keeps in-frame clones and lacks some. Of 140,000 to 150,000 clones in the sample, about 88% were seen once. The sample was peripheral blood. The receptors shown here come from a human donor with COVID-19, enrolled during active disease. The donor label of this sample is uncertain. Both conserved end residues are part of each CDR3. Fields, in order: D gene, J gene, CDR3 length, clone size, V gene, CDR3 protein, CDR3 DNA. The D gene is left open where the match is weak. The size field is filled for only some rows; it gives once, few, many or a size class.

NA,TRBJ2-1,16,NA,TRBV2,CASSEAPQRANNEQFF,TGTGCCAGCAGTGAAGCCCCCCAGCGGGCAAACAATGAGCAGTTCTTC
NA,TRBJ2-7,14,NA,TRBV18,CASSPGGRPYEQYF,TGTGCCAGCTCACCAGGCGGTCGTCCCTACGAGCAGTACTTC
NA,TRBJ2-5,13,NA,TRBV5-5,CASIETSQETQYF,TGTGCCAGCATCGAGACTTCTCAAGAGACCCAGTACTTC
NA,TRBJ2-2,14,NA,TRBV2,CASTGGGLTGELFF,TGTGCCAGCACAGGCGGGGGCCTCACCGGGGAGCTGTTTTTT
TRBD2,TRBJ2-3,16,NA,TRBV4-1,CASSRAAGGGTDTQYF,TGCGCCAGCAGCCGCGCCGCGGGGGGAGGGACAGATACGCAGTATTTT
NA,TRBJ2-5,13,NA,TRBV29-1,CSVPPTSQETQYF,TGCAGCGTCCCTCCGACTAGTCAAGAGACCCAGTACTTC
TRBD2,TRBJ2-7,16,NA,TRBV2,CASSEFGTRSSYEQYF,TGTGCCAGCAGTGAATTTGGGACTAGGTCCTCCTACGAGCAGTACTTC
NA,TRBJ1-2,12,NA,TRBV18,CASSGGLGGYTF,TGTGCCAGCTCCGGGGGACTTGGAGGCTACACCTTC
NA,TRBJ2-1,13,NA,TRBV23-1,CASSQLQGNEQFF,TGCGCCAGCAGTCAATTGCAGGGGAATGAGCAGTTCTTC
NA,TRBJ2-3,19,NA,TRBV6-1,CASSALVREGLINTDTQYF,TGTGCCAGCAGTGCCTTGGTGCGGGAAGGCTTAATTAACACAGATACGCAGTATTTT
NA,TRBJ1-2,15,few,TRBV9,CASSVAGGYNYGYTF,TGTGCCAGCAGCGTAGCGGGAGGATATAACTATGGCTACACCTTC
TRBD1,TRBJ2-1,20,NA,TRBV3-1/TRBV3-2,CASSQESWDRGIRGDDEQFF,TGTGCCAGCAGCCAGGAGAGCTGGGACAGGGGGATTAGGGGTGACGATGAGCAGTTCTTC
NA,TRBJ2-7,13,NA,TRBV5-1,CASSASPGYEQYF,TGCGCCAGCAGCGCCTCCCCCGGCTACGAGCAGTACTTC
TRBD1,TRBJ2-2,17,medium-sized,TRBV9,CASSVERQGAGTGELFF,TGTGCCAGCAGCGTAGAACGACAGGGCGCTGGCACCGGGGAGCTGTTTTTT
NA,TRBJ1-5,13,NA,TRBV19,CASSPPENQPQHF,TGTGCCAGTAGCCCTCCGGAGAATCAGCCCCAGCATTTT
TRBD2,TRBJ2-3,18,once,TRBV4-2,CASSQEGSSGEVTDTQYF,TGTGCCAGCAGCCAAGAAGGGTCTAGCGGTGAGGTGACAGATACGCAGTATTTT
TRBD1,TRBJ1-4,14,NA,TRBV2,CASRDGQGAEKLFF,TGTGCCAGCAGGGACGGACAGGGGGCTGAAAAACTGTTTTTT
NA,TRBJ1-2,15,once,TRBV5-1,CASSQTGRKGGGYTF,TGCGCCAGCAGCCAGACCGGGAGAAAAGGAGGTGGCTACACCTTC
NA,TRBJ1-1,13,NA,TRBV6-6,CASSSQSDTEAFF,TGTGCCAGCAGTTCCCAGTCAGACACTGAAGCTTTCTTT
TRBD1,TRBJ1-1,14,NA,TRBV28,CASSPGQMNTEAFF,TGTGCCAGCAGTCCGGGACAGATGAACACTGAAGCTTTCTTT
TRBD1,TRBJ2-3,14,NA,TRBV6-5,CASSPGTGTDTQYF,TGTGCCAGCAGTCCCGGGACAGGGACGGATACGCAGTATTTT
TRBD1,TRBJ1-2,19,NA,TRBV6-1,CASSETPAGQGRANYGYTF,TGTGCCAGCAGTGAAACCCCGGCGGGACAGGGGAGAGCTAACTATGGCTACACCTTC
TRBD1,TRBJ2-2,17,NA,TRBV25-1,CASSVTGTGGYTGELFF,TGTGCCAGCAGTGTTACCGGGACAGGGGGCTATACCGGGGAGCTGTTTTTT
TRBD1,TRBJ2-6,17,NA,TRBV3-1/TRBV3-2,CASSQGTGGSGANVLTF,TGTGCCAGCAGCCAGGGGACAGGGGGGTCTGGGGCCAACGTCCTGACTTTC
TRBD1,TRBJ1-5,14,NA,TRBV6-5,CASRPDRGHQPQHF,TGTGCCAGCAGGCCGGACAGGGGGCATCAGCCCCAGCATTTT
NA,TRBJ1-6,18,NA,TRBV9,CASSAPGGSNSYNSPLHF,TGTGCCAGCAGCGCACCGGGGGGTAGTAACTCCTATAATTCACCCCTCCACTTT
TRBD1,TRBJ1-2,14,NA,TRBV6-5,CASSRDRPRYGYTF,TGTGCCAGCAGCCGGGACAGGCCTCGTTATGGCTACACCTTC
NA,TRBJ2-7,12,NA,TRBV4-1,CASSHGVYEQYF,TGCGCCAGCAGCCACGGGGTCTACGAGCAGTACTTC
TRBD1,TRBJ1-2,14,NA,TRBV2,CASSESNRGDGYTF,TGTGCCAGCAGTGAATCGAACAGGGGAGATGGCTACACCTTC
TRBD1,TRBJ1-5,14,NA,TRBV20-1,CSASQGAPHQPQHF,TGCAGTGCCAGTCAGGGGGCCCCCCATCAGCCCCAGCATTTT
TRBD1,TRBJ1-6,15,NA,TRBV10-1,CASSSGQGDNSPLHF,TGCGCCAGCAGTTCGGGACAGGGGGATAATTCACCCCTCCACTTT
NA,TRBJ1-6,14,NA,TRBV28,CASKGGDYNSPLHF,TGTGCCAGCAAAGGGGGTGACTATAATTCACCCCTCCACTTT
TRBD2,TRBJ2-7,15,NA,TRBV7-9,CASSPRTSGVYEQYF,TGTGCCAGCAGCCCCAGGACTAGCGGGGTCTACGAGCAGTACTTC
NA,TRBJ2-7,17,NA,TRBV7-9,CASSLFGGTADSYEQYF,TGTGCCAGCAGCTTATTTGGGGGGACGGCTGACTCTTACGAGCAGTACTTC
TRBD1,TRBJ2-3,15,once,TRBV7-2,CASSFQGQITDTQYF,TGTGCCAGCAGCTTTCAGGGACAGATCACAGATACGCAGTATTTT
TRBD2,TRBJ2-7,18,few,TRBV2,CASSFGTSGGMSSYEQYF,TGTGCCAGCAGCTTCGGGACTAGCGGGGGGATGAGCTCCTACGAGCAGTACTTC
NA,TRBJ1-3,14,NA,TRBV5-4,CASSSLSSGNTIYF,TGTGCCAGCAGCAGCTTGAGCTCTGGAAACACCATATATTTT
NA,TRBJ1-5,14,NA,TRBV10-1,CASSESTDTQPQHF,TGCGCCAGCAGTGAGTCGACGGACACGCAGCCCCAGCATTTT
TRBD1,TRBJ1-1,13,NA,TRBV6-5,CASSYGTGFEAFF,TGTGCCAGCAGTTACGGGACAGGGTTTGAAGCTTTCTTT
TRBD1,TRBJ1-2,15,NA,TRBV27,CASSADRDGPGGYTF,TGTGCCAGCAGTGCGGACAGGGACGGGCCTGGTGGCTACACCTTC
NA,TRBJ1-2,14,once,TRBV5-1,CASSLGQGFYGYTF,TGCGCCAGCAGCTTGGGCCAGGGATTCTATGGCTACACCTTC